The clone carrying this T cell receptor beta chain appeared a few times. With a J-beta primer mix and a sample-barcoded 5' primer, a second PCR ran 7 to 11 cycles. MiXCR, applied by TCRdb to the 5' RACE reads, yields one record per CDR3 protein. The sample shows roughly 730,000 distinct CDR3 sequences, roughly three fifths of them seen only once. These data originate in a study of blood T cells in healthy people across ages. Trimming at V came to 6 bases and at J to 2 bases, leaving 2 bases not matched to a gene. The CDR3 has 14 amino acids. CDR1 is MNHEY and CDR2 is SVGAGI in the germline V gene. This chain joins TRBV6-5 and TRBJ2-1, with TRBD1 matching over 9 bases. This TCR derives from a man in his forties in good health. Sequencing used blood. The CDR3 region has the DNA TGTGCCAGCAGAAGACAGGGGGCCTACAATGAGCAGTTCTTC. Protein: CASRRQGAYNEQFF.